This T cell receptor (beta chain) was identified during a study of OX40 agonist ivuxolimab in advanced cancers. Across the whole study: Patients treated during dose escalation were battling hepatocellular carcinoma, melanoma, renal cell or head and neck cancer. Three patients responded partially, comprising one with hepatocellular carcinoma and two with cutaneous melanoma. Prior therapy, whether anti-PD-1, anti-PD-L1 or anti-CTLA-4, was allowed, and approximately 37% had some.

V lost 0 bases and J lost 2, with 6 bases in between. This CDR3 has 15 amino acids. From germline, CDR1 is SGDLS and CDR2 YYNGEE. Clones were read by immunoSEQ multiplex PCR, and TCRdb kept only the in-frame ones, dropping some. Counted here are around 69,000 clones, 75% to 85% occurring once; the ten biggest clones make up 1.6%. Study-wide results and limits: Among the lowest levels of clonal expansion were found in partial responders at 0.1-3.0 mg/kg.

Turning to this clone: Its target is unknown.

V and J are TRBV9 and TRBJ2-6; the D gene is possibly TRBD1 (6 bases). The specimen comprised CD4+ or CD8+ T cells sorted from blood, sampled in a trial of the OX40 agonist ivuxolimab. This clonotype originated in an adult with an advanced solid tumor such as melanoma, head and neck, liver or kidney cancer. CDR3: CASSVEGAGANVLTF. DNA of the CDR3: TGTGCCAGCAGCGTAGAGGGGGCTGGGGCCAACGTCCTGACTTTC.